The 18 T cell receptor beta chains listed next were all sequenced from one sample in a study of cytomegalovirus exposure and HLA in healthy donors. The assay was immunoSEQ multiplex PCR, and TCRdb's table has in-frame clones only and misses some. The repertoire holds approximately 150,000 clones, with approximately 87% as singletons. The sample taken for sequencing was PBMCs. The receptor set was obtained from a woman aged 30 to 39 in good health and CMV-seronegative.

V gene TRBV6-6 combines with J gene TRBJ2-7; D is perhaps TRBD2 (5 bases). This CDR3 contains 14 residues. V lost 2 bases and J 3 bases, leaving 11 bases between the germline ends. Germline V gives CDR1 MNHNY, CDR2 SVGAGI (reference sequence). The CDR3, as DNA: TGTGCCAGCAGTTACATTTCGGGGAACTACGAGCAGTACTTC. It codes for CASSYISGNYEQYF.

This chain links TRBV7-8 with TRBJ1-1, with TRBD1 matching 7 bases. The CDR3 loop spans 14 amino acids. The V gene's germline CDR1 is SGHVS and CDR2 FQNEAQ. V lost 1 base and J lost 8; bases outside the gene matches: 7. The CDR3 DNA is TGTGCCAGCAGCTTAGGCAGGGGGGAGAGGGAAGCTTTCTTT. Protein product: CASSLGRGEREAFF.

The chain employs TRBV11-3 and TRBJ2-3; D gene unclear. The germline V gene encodes CDR1 SGHNT and CDR2 YENEEA. Trimming shortened V by 5 bases and J by 8 bases, and 17 bases separated the two germline ends. The CDR3 extends over 14 amino acids. The CDR3 nucleotides read TGTGCCAGCAGCATCTCTAGTCTCTCTGGTACGCAGTATTTT. Translated, it gives CASSISSLSGTQYF.

The CDR3 spells CATSIYRNQPQHF. The DNA for the CDR3 is TGTGCCACCAGCATTTACAGGAATCAGCCCCAGCATTTT. The chain has TRBV15 and TRBJ1-5, with a tentative D call TRBD1 (5 bases). The V gene's germline CDR1 is LNHNV and CDR2 YYDKDF (reference sequence). The CDR3 is 13 amino acids. V dropped 4 bases and J dropped 4 bases, with 8 bases sitting between them.

Here the CDR3 DNA reads TGTGCCAGCAGCCCCGATGACTCTAGCAATCAGCCCCAGCATTTT. Translation: CASSPDDSSNQPQHF. The chain couples TRBV6-5 to TRBJ1-5; D unresolved. Trimming removed 6 bases from V and 0 bases from J, with 12 bases in between. CDR1 is MNHEY, CDR2 SVGAGI, per germline. This CDR3 spans 15 amino acids.

This clone was recorded a few times. Here the CDR3 DNA reads TGTGCCAGCAGCTTAGGTGAAGGGGTGGTTAACATTCAGTACTTC. This codes for CASSLGEGVVNIQYF. The V gene is TRBV7-9, the J gene TRBJ2-4; TRBD1 might be the D (5 bases). CDR1 is SEHNR, CDR2 FQNEAQ, per germline (reference sequence). This CDR3 has 15 residues. Trimming took 1 base from V and 7 from J, leaving 14 bases between them.

The rearrangement links TRBV10-2 to TRBJ2-4; the match to TRBD2 covers 9 bases. This CDR3 contains 18 residues. Trimming took 3 bases from V and 9 from J; bases not matched to a gene: 18. CDR1 is WSHSY, CDR2 SAAADI, per germline. CDR3 region: CASSDMFAGGPAVVIQYF. For the CDR3, the DNA is TGCGCCAGCAGTGATATGTTCGCGGGGGGGCCAGCCGTAGTCATTCAGTACTTC.

The chain joins TRBV4-1 to TRBJ2-7; unclear D gene. This CDR3 is built from 16 residues. Germline assignment: CDR1 MGHRA and CDR2 YSYEKL. V shed 0 bases and J shed 0 bases, with 12 bases lying between them. The CDR3 region has the DNA TGCGCCAGCAGCCAAGATTGGGCGTCGATCTCCTACGAGCAGTACTTC. It encodes CASSQDWASISYEQYF.

J is TRBJ1-1 and V is TRBV6-1; D may be TRBD1 (5 bases). Trimming removed 10 bases from V and 6 bases from J, with 12 bases in between. CDR3 size: 11 residues. Germline V gene sequence: CDR1 MNHNS, CDR2 SASEGT. The CDR3 DNA reads as TGTGCCACCCACCGGGGGGCTGAAGCTTTCTTT. It encodes CATHRGAEAFF.

This chain connects TRBV11-3 to TRBJ2-2, with D perhaps TRBD2 (5 bases). Germline V gene data show CDR1 as SGHNT and CDR2 as YENEEA. The CDR3 length is 12 residues. V was trimmed by 2 bases and J by 8 bases, leaving 6 bases between them. This CDR3 is CASSLREGELFF. The CDR3 bases are TGTGCCAGCAGCTTAAGGGAGGGGGAGCTGTTTTTT. Full variable domain (rest looked up from reference TRBV11-3 and TRBJ2-2): EAGVVQSPRYKIIEKKQPVAFWCNPISGHNTLYWYLQNLGQGPELLIRYENEEAVDDSQLPKDRFSAERLKGVDSTLKIQPAELGDSAVYLCASSLREGELFFGEGSRLTVL.

This clone came up once. The rearrangement links TRBV9 to TRBJ2-7, with 7 bases matching TRBD2. Germline CDR1 SGDLS, CDR2 YYNGEE. This CDR3 spans 15 amino acids. V lost 3 bases, J lost 4 bases, and 10 bases stayed unmatched. The CDR3 DNA is TGTGCCAGCAGCGCCGCCTGGGGGGGGGAATACGAGCAGTACTTC. Translating it yields CASSAAWGGEYEQYF. The full variable domain, completed using reference TRBV9 and TRBJ2-7, is DSGVTQTPKHLITATGQRVTLRCSPRSGDLSVYWYQQSLDQGLQFLIQYYNGEERAKGNILERFSAQQFPDLHSELNLSSLELGDSALYFCASSAAWGGEYEQYFGPGTRLTVT.

This clone was observed a single time. The CDR3 is CASHLAGGDTDTQYF. The CDR3 nucleotides read TGTGCCAGCCATCTGGCGGGGGGGGACACAGATACGCAGTATTTT. The chain recombines TRBV6-1 with TRBJ2-3, with TRBD2 identical over 9 bases. The V gene end was trimmed by 8 bases and the J gene end by 2 bases; junction bases not matched to a gene: 8. Germline V gives CDR1 MNHNS, CDR2 SASEGT. This CDR3 comprises 15 residues.

The chain combines TRBV7-8 with TRBJ1-2, with a possible D match to TRBD1 (6 bases). The CDR3 is made up of 12 amino acids. V lost 7 bases and J 3 bases, leaving 9 bases between the germline ends. Germline assignment: CDR1 SGHVS and CDR2 FQNEAQ. The CDR3 nucleotides read TGTGCCAGCACAGGGGACGACTATGGCTACACCTTC. It yields the protein CASTGDDYGYTF.

This chain links TRBV7-7 with TRBJ2-1; 10 nucleotides align to TRBD1. This CDR3 comprises 17 residues. From germline, CDR1 is SSHAT and CDR2 FNYEAQ (reference sequence). J lost 4 bases, V lost 1 base, and 7 bases had no gene match. CDR3 sequence reads: CASSLGAGQGSYNEQFF. The CDR3 nucleotides read TGTGCCAGCAGCTTAGGGGCGGGACAGGGGTCTTACAATGAGCAGTTCTTC.

The V and J genes are TRBV6-1 and TRBJ1-1; no clear D. This CDR3 region has 15 residues. Germline V lookup: CDR1 MNHNS, CDR2 SASEGT. V dropped 4 bases and J dropped 0 bases, with 12 bases sitting between them. The CDR3 is CASSVRTVMNTEAFF. The CDR3, as DNA: TGTGCCAGCAGTGTTCGGACTGTAATGAACACTGAAGCTTTCTTT.

This CDR3 is CASSPATDFERRTEAFF. CDR3 in DNA: TGTGCCAGCTCACCCGCGACGGACTTCGAACGTCGCACTGAAGCTTTCTTT. The V and J genes are TRBV18 and TRBJ1-1; D uncertain. Trimming removed 3 bases from V and 4 bases from J, with 21 bases in between. Per the germline V gene, CDR1 is KGHSH and CDR2 is LQKENI. The CDR3 spans 17 residues.

This clone was recorded only once. The chain recombines TRBV9 with TRBJ2-7; D not certain. The germline gives CDR1 SGDLS, CDR2 YYNGEE. Trimming took off 4 bases at V and 2 bases at J, with 13 bases between the two ends. The CDR3 runs 14 residues. This CDR3 reads CASSPFSSAYEQYF. The CDR3 DNA reads as TGTGCCAGCAGCCCCTTTTCTTCCGCCTACGAGCAGTACTTC.

The rearrangement links TRBV6-5 to TRBJ2-2, with D unresolved. The CDR3 has 15 amino acids. V was shortened by 0 bases and J by 2 bases, with 7 bases between the two germline ends. Germline lookup yields CDR1 MNHEY and CDR2 SVGAGI. For the CDR3, the DNA is TGTGCCAGCAGTTACTCGCCCACAAACACCGGGGAGCTGTTTTTT. Its translation: CASSYSPTNTGELFF.